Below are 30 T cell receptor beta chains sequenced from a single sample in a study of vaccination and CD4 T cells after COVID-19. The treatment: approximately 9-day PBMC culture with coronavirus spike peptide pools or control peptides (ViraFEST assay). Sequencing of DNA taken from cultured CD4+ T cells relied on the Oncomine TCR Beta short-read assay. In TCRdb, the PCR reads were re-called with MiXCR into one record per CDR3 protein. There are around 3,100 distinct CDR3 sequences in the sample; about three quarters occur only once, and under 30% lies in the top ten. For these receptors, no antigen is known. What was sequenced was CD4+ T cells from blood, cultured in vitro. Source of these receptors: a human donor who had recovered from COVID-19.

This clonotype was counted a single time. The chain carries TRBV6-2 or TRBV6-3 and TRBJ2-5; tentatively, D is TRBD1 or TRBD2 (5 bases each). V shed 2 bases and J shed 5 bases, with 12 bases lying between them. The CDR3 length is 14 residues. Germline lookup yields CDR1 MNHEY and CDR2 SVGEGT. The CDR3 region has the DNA TGTGCCAGCAGTTACCCCAGGGAGAAGGAGACCCAGTACTTC. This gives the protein CASSYPREKETQYF.

CDR3 DNA: TGCAGTGCTAGAGATGTTAGCGGGAACCGGTTGGATGAGCAGTTCTTC. Protein: CSARDVSGNRLDEQFF. The chain links TRBV20-1 to TRBJ2-1, with 8 bases aligning to TRBD2. V gave up 0 bases and J gave up 8 bases; unmatched junction bases: 12. From germline, CDR1 is DFQATT and CDR2 SNEGSKA (reference sequence). This CDR3 comprises 16 residues.

The CDR3 spells CASSFTGTGNNQPQHF. In nucleotides, the CDR3 is TGTGCCAGCAGCTTCACCGGGACAGGGAACAATCAGCCCCAGCATTTT. The chain carries TRBV7-2 and TRBJ1-5, with TRBD1 identical over 9 bases. V lost 3 bases to trimming and J lost 3 bases; unmatched junction nucleotides: 6. Germline V lookup: CDR1 SGHTA, CDR2 FQGNSA. This CDR3 spans 16 amino acids.

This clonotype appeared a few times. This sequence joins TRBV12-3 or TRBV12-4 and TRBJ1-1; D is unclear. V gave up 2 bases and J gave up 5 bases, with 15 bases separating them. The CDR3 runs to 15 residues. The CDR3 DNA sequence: TGTGCCAGCAGTTTACGGTGGGGAATGGGAACTGAAGCTTTCTTT. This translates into CASSLRWGMGTEAFF.

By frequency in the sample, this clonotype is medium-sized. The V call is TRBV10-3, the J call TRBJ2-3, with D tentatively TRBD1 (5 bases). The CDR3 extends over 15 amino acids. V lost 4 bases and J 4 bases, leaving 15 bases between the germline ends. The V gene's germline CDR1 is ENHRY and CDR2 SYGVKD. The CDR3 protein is CAISGWTNSPDTQYF. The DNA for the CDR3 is TGTGCCATCAGTGGGTGGACAAATAGTCCAGATACGCAGTATTTT.

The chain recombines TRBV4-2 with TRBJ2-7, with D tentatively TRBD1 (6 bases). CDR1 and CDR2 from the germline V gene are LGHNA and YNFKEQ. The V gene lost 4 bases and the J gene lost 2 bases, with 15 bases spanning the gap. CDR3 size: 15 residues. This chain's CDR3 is CASSPGHSQAYEQYF. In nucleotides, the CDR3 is TGTGCCAGCAGCCCGGGACACTCACAGGCCTACGAGCAGTACTTC.

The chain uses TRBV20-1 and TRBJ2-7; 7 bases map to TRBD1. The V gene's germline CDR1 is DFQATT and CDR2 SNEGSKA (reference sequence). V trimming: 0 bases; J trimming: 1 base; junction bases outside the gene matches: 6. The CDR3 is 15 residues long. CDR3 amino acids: CSARDSGTASYEQYF. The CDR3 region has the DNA TGCAGTGCTAGAGATTCAGGGACAGCTTCCTACGAGCAGTACTTC.

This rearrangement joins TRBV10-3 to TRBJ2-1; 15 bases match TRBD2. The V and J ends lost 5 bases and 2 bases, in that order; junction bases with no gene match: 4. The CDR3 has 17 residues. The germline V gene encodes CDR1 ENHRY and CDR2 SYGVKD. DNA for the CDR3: TGTGCCATCAGTCGCGGGACTAGCGGGGGGACCTACAATGAGCAGTTCTTC. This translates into CAISRGTSGGTYNEQFF.

The CDR3, as DNA: TGTGCCAGCAGTTTTAGAGTGGCGGCAATGAACACTGAAGCTTTCTTT. Translating it yields CASSFRVAAMNTEAFF. This chain uses TRBV28 with TRBJ1-1; D ambiguous. Trimming took off 3 bases at V and 0 bases at J, with 14 bases between the two ends. The CDR3 has 16 amino acids. The germline V gene encodes CDR1 MDHEN and CDR2 SYDVKM.

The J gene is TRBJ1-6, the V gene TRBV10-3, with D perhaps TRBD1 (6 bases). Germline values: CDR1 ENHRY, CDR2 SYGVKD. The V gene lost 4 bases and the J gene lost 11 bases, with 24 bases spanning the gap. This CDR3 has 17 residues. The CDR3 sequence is CAISGGVPAQGGAPLHF. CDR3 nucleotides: TGTGCCATCAGTGGGGGGGTACCGGCACAGGGCGGCGCACCCCTCCACTTT.

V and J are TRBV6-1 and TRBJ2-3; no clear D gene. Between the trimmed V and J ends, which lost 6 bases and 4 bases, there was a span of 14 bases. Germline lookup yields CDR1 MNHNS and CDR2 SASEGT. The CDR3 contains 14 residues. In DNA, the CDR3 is TGTGCCAGCAGCCTAACTGCCCCCGCAGATACGCAGTATTTT. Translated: CASSLTAPADTQYF.

Here the CDR3 reads CSARLGGDTQYF. The CDR3 region has the DNA TGCAGTGCTAGATTAGGGGGAGATACGCAGTATTTT. This chain uses TRBV20-1 with TRBJ2-3; D might be TRBD1 (6 bases). CDR3 length: 12 amino acids. Germline V gene data show CDR1 as DFQATT and CDR2 as SNEGSKA (reference sequence). V was pared by 2 bases and J by 5 bases, with 8 bases between.

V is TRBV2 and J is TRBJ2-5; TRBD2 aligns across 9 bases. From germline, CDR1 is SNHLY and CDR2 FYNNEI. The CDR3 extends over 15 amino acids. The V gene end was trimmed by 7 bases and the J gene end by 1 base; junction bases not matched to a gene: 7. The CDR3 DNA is TGTGCCAGCATTTCCAGCGGGGGGTCCCAAGAGACCCAGTACTTC. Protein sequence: CASISSGGSQETQYF.

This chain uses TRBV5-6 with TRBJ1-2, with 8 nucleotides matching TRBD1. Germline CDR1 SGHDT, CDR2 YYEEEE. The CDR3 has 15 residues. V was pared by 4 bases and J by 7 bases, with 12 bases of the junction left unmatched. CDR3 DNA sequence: TGTGCCAGCAGCGCCCCCCTAGGACAGGGTGGTGGCTACACCTTC. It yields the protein CASSAPLGQGGGYTF.

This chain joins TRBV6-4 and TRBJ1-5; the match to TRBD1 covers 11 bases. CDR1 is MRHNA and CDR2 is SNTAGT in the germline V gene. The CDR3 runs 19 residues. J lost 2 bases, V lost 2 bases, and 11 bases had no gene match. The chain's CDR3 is CASSDTRDRGREGNQPQHF. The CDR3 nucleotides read TGTGCCAGCAGTGACACCAGGGACAGGGGGAGGGAAGGCAATCAGCCCCAGCATTTT.

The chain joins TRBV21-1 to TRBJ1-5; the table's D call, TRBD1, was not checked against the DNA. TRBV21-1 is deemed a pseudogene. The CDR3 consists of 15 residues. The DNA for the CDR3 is TGTGCCAGCAGGAAGGGGTCATATAGCAATCAGCCCCAGCATTTT. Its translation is CASRKGSYSNQPQHF.

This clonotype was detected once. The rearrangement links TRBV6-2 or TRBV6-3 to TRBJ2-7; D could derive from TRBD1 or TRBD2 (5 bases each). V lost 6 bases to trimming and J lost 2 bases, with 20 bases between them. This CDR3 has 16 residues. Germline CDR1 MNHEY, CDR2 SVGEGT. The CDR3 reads CASSRAGLATAYEQYF. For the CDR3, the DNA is TGTGCCAGCAGCAGGGCTGGACTCGCCACCGCCTACGAGCAGTACTTC.

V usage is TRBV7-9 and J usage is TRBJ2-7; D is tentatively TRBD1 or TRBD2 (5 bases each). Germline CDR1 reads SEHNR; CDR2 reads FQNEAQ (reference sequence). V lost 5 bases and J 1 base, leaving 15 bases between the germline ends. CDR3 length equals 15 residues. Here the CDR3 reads CASSPPRWGSYEQYF. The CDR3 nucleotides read TGTGCCAGCAGCCCACCACGGTGGGGGTCCTACGAGCAGTACTTC. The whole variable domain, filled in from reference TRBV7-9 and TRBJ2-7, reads DTGVSQNPRHKITKRGQNVTFRCDPISEHNRLYWYRQTLGQGPEFLTYFQNEAQLEKSRLLSDRFSAERPKGSFSTLEIQRTEQGDSAMYLCASSPPRWGSYEQYFGPGTRLTVT.

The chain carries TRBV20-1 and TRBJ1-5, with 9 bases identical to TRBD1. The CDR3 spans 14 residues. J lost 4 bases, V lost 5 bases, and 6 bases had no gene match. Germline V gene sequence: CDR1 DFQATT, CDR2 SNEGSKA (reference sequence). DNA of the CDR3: TGCAGTGCTTCCGACAGGGGGGGTAATCAGCCCCAGCATTTT. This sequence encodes CSASDRGGNQPQHF.

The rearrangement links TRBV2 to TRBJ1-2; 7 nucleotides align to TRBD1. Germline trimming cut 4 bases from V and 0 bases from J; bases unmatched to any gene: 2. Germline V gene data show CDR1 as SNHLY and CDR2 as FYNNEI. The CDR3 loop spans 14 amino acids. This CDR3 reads CASSGQGANYGYTF. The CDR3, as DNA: TGTGCCAGCAGTGGACAGGGAGCTAACTATGGCTACACCTTC. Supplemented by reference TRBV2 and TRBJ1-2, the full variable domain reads EPEVTQTPSHQVTQMGQEVILRCVPISNHLYFYWYRQILGQKVEFLVSFYNNEISEKSEIFDDQFSVERPDGSNFTLKIRSTKLEDSAMYFCASSGQGANYGYTFGSGTRLTVV.

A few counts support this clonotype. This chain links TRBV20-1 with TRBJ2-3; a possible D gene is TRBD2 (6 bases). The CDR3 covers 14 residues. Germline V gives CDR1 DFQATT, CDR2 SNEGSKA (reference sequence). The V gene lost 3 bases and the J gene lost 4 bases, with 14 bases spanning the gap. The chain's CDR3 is CSARSWGDSDTQYF. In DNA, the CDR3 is TGCAGTGCTAGGTCGTGGGGGGACTCAGATACGCAGTATTTT.

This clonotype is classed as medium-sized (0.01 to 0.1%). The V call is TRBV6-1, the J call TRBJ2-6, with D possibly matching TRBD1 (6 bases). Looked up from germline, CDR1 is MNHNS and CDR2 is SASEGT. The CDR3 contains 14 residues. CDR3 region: CASATGSGANVLTF. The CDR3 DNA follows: TGTGCTTCCGCGACAGGCTCTGGGGCCAACGTCCTGACTTTC.

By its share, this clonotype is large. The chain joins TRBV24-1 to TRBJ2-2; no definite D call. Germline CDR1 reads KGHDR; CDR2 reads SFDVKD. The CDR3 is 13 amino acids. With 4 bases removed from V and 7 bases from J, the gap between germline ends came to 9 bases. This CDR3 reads CATSDSTLGELFF. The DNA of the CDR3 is TGTGCCACCAGTGACTCGACACTCGGGGAGCTGTTTTTT.

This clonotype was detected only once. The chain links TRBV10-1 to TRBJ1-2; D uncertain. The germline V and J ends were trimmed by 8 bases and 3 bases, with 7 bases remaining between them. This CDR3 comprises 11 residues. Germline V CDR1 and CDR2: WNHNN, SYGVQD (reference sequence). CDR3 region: CASQGYYGYTF. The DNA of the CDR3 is TGCGCCAGCCAAGGATACTATGGCTACACCTTC.

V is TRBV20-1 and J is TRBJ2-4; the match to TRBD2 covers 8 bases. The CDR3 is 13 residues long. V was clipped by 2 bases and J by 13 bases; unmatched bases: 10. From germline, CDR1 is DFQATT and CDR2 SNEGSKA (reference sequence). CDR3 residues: CSARTLGGVRQYF. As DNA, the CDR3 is TGCAGTGCTAGAACCCTCGGGGGGGTCCGACAGTACTTC.

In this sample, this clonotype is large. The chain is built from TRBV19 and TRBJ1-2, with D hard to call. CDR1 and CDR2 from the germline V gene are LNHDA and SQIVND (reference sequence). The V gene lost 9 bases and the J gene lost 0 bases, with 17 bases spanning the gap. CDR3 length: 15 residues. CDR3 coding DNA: TGTGCCAGCAAACAAGAGAGGGCAACTAACTATGGCTACACCTTC. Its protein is CASKQERATNYGYTF. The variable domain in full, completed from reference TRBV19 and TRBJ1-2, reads DGGITQSPKYLFRKEGQNVTLSCEQNLNHDAMYWYRQDPGQGLRLIYYSQIVNDFQKGDIAEGYSVSREKKESFPLTVTSAQKNPTAFYLCASKQERATNYGYTFGSGTRLTVV.

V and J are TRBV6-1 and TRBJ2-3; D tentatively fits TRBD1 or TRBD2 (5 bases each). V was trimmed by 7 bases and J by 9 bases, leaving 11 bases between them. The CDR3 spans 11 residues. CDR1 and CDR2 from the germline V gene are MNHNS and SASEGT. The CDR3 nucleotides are TGTGCCAGCAAAAGTGGGGGAACGCAGTATTTT. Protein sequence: CASKSGGTQYF.

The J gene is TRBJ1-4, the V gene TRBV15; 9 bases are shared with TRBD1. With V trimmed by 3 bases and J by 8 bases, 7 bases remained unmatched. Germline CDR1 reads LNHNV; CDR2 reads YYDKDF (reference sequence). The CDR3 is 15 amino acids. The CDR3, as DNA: TGTGCCACCAGCAGGTGGGGGACAGGGAGCGAAAAACTGTTTTTT. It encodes CATSRWGTGSEKLFF.

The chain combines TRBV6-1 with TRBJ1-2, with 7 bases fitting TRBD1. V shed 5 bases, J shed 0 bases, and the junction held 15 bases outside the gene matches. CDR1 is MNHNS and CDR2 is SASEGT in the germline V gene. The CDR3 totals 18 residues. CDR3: CASSTPETGSRANYGYTF. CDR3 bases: TGTGCCAGCAGTACCCCGGAGACAGGGAGTAGGGCTAACTATGGCTACACCTTC.

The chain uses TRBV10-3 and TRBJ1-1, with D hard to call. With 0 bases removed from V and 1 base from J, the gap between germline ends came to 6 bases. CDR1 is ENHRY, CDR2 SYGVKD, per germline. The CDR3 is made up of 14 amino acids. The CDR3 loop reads CAISESRGNTEAFF. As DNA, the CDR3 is TGTGCCATCAGTGAGTCGAGAGGGAACACTGAAGCTTTCTTT.